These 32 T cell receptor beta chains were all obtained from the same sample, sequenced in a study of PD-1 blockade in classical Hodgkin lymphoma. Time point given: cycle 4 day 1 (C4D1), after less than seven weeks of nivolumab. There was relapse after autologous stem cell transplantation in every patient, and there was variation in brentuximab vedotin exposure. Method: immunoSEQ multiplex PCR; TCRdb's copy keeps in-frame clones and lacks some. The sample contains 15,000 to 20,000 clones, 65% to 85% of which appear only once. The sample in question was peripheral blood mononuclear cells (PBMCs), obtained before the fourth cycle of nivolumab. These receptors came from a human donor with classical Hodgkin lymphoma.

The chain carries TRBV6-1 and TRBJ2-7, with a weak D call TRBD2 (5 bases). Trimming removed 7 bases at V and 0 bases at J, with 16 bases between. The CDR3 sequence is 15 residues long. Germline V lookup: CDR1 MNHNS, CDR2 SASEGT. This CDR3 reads CASTQRPESSYEQYF. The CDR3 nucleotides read TGTGCCAGCACCCAGCGGCCGGAGAGCTCCTACGAGCAGTACTTC.

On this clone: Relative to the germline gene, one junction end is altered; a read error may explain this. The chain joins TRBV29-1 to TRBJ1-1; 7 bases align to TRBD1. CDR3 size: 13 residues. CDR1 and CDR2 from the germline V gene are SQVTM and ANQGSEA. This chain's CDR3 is CSESGTANTETFF. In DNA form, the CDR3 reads TGCAGCGAATCCGGGACAGCGAACACTGAAACTTTCTTT.

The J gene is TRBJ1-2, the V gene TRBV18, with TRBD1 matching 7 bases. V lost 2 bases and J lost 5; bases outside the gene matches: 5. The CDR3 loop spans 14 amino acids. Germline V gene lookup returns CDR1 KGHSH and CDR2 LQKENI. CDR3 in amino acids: CASSPSAGGYGYTF. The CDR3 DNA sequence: TGTGCCAGCTCACCAAGCGCAGGGGGGTATGGCTACACCTTC.

The CDR3 DNA sequence: TGCAGCGTTGACAGGGATTGGGAGACCCAGTACTTC. Translation gives CSVDRDWETQYF. The chain links TRBV29-1 to TRBJ2-5; TRBD1 might be the D (5 bases). The V gene's germline CDR1 is SQVTM and CDR2 ANQGSEA. The germline V and J ends were trimmed by 3 bases and 5 bases, with 10 bases remaining between them. The CDR3 is made up of 12 amino acids.

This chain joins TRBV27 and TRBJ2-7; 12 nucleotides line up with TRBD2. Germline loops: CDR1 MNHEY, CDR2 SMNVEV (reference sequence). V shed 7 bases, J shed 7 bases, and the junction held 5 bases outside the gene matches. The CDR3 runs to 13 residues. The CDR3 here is CASTGLAGWEQYF. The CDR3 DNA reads TGTGCCAGCACCGGACTAGCGGGATGGGAGCAGTACTTC.

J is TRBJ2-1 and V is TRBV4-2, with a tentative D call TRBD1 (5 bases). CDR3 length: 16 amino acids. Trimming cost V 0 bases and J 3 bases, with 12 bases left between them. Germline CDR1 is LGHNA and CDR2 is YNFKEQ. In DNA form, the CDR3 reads TGTGCCAGCAGCCAAGATTTGGGCAGGGTCTACAATGAGCAGTTCTTC. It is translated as CASSQDLGRVYNEQFF.

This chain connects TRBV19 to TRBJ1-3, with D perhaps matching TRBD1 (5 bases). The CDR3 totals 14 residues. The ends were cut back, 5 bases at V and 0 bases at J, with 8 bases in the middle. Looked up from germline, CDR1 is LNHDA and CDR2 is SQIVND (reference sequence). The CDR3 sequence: CASSYRSSGNTIYF. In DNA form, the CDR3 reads TGTGCCAGTAGTTACAGGAGCTCTGGAAACACCATATATTTT.

This CDR3 reads CASSVDGGGYEQYF. The CDR3 DNA follows: TGTGCCAGCAGCGTAGATGGGGGTGGTTACGAGCAGTACTTC. The V and J genes are TRBV9 and TRBJ2-7; D is tentatively TRBD1 or TRBD2 (5 bases each). The V end lost 0 bases, the J end lost 4 bases, and 11 bases lay between the germline ends. CDR1 is SGDLS and CDR2 is YYNGEE in the germline V gene. This CDR3 region has 14 residues.

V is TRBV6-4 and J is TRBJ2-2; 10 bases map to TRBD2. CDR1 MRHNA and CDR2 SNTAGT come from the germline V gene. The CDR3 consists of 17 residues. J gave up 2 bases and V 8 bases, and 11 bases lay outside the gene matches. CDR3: CASSRTSGGINTGELFF. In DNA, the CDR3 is TGTGCCAGCTCCCGGACTAGCGGTGGAATAAACACCGGGGAGCTGTTTTTT.

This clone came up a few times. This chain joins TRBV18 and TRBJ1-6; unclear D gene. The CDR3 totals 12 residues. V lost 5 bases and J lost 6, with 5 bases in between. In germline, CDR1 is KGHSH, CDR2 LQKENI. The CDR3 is CASSTGNSPLHF. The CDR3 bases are TGTGCCAGCTCAACCGGTAATTCACCCCTCCACTTT.

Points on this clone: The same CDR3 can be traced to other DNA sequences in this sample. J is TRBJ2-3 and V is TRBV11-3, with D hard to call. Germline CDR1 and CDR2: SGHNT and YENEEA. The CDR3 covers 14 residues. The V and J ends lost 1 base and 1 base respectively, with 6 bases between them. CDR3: CASSLGQGTDTQYF. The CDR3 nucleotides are TGTGCCAGCAGCTTAGGGCAGGGCACAGATACGCAGTATTTT. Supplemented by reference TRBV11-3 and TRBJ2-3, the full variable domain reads EAGVVQSPRYKIIEKKQPVAFWCNPISGHNTLYWYLQNLGQGPELLIRYENEEAVDDSQLPKDRFSAERLKGVDSTLKIQPAELGDSAVYLCASSLGQGTDTQYFGPGTRLTVL.

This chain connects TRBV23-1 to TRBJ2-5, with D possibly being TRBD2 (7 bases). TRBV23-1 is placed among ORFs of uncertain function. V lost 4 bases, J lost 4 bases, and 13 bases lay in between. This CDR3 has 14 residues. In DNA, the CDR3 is TGCGCCAGCAGTCGAGGCGGGGGCCCAGAGACCCAGTACTTC. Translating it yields CASSRGGGPETQYF.

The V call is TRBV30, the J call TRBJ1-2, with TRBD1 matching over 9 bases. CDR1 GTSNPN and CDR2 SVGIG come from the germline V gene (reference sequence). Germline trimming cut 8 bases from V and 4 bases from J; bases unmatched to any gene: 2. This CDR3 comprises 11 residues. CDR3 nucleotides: TGTGCCCGACAGGGGGGCTATGGCTACACCTTC. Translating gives CARQGGYGYTF.

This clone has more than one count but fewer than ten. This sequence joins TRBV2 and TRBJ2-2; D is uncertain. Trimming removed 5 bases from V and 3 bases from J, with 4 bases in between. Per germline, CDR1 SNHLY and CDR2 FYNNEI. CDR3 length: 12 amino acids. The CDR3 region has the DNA TGTGCCAGCAGTCGAGACACCGGGGAGCTGTTTTTT. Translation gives CASSRDTGELFF.

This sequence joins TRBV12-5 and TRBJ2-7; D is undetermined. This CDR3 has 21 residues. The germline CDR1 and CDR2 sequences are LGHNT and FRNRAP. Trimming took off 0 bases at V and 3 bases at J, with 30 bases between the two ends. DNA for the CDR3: TGTGCTAGTGGTTTGGTACTGCCCCCCCTCGCCGGCACTCAACTTGACTACGAGCAGTACTTC. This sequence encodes CASGLVLPPLAGTQLDYEQYF.

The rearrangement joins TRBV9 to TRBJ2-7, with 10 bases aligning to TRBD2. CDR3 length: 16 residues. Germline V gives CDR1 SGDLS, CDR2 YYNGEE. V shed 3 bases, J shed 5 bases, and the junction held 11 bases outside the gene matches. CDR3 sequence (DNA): TGTGCCAGCAGCGCGGGAGCTAGCGGGAGAATCCACGAGCAGTACTTC. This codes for CASSAGASGRIHEQYF.

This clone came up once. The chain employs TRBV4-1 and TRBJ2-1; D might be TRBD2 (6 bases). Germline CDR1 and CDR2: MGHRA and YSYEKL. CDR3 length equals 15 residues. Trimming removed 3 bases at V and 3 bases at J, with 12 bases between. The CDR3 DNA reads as TGCGCCAGCAGCCACCCGGGACTTCTCTACAATGAGCAGTTCTTC. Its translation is CASSHPGLLYNEQFF.

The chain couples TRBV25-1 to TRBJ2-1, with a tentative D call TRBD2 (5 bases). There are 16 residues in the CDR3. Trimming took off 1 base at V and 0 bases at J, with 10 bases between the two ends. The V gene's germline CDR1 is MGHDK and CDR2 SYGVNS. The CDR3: CASSEWEGSSYNEQFF. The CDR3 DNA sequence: TGTGCCAGCAGTGAATGGGAAGGGAGCTCCTACAATGAGCAGTTCTTC.

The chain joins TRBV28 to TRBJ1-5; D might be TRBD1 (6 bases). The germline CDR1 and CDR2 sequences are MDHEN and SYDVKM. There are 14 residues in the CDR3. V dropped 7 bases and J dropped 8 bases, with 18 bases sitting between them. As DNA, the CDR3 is TGTGCCAGCACTCCTGGAGGGGGGCCTGAGCCCCAGCATTTT. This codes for CASTPGGGPEPQHF.

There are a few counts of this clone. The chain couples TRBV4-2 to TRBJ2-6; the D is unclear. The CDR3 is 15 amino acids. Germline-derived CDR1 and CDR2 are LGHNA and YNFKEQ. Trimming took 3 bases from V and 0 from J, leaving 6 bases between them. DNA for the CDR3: TGTGCCAGCAGCCAGTCGGGCTCTGGGGCCAACGTCCTGACTTTC. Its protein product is CASSQSGSGANVLTF.

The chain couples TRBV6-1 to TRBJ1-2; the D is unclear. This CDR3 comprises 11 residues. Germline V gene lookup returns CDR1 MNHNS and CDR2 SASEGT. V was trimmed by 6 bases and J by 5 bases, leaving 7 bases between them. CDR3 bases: TGTGCCAGCAGGAGAGGGTATGGCTACACCTTC. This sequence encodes CASRRGYGYTF.

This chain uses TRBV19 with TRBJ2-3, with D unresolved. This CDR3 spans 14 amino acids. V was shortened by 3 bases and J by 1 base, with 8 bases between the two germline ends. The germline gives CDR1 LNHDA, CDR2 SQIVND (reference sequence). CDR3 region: CASSIGHRTDTQYF. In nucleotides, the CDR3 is TGTGCCAGTAGTATTGGCCACCGCACAGATACGCAGTATTTT.

The CDR3 here is CASSPEGLAEFDTQYF. The CDR3 nucleotides are TGTGCCAGCAGCCCCGAGGGACTAGCGGAGTTTGATACGCAGTATTTT. J is TRBJ2-3 and V is TRBV9; 11 bases match TRBD2. CDR1 is SGDLS, CDR2 YYNGEE, per germline. V lost 4 bases and J lost 6; bases outside the gene matches: 10. The CDR3 totals 16 residues.

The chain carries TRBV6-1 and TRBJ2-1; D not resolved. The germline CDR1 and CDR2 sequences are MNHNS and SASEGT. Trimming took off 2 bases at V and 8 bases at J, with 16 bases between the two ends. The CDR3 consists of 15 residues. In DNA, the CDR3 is TGTGCCAGCAGTGAAATGCCTGGACGCTCCCATGAGCAGTTCTTC. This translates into CASSEMPGRSHEQFF.

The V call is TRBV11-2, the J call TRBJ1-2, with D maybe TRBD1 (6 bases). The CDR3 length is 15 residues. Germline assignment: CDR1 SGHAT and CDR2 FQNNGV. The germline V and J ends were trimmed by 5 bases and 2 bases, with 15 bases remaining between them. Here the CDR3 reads CASSPASDRNYGYTF. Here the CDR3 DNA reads TGTGCCAGCAGCCCGGCCTCGGACAGAAACTATGGCTACACCTTC.

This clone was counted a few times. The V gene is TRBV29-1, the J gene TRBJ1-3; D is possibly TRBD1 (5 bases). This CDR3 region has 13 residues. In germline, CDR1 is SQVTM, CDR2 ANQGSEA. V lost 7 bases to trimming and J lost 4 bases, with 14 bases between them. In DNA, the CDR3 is TGCAGCGCCTCGGACAAATCCGGAAACACCATATATTTT. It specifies CSASDKSGNTIYF.

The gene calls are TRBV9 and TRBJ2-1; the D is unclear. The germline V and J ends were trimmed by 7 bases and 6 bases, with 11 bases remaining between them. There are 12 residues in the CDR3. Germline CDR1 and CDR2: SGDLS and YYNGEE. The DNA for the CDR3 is TGTGCCAGCTCACTCATTGGCAATGAGCAGTTCTTC. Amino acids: CASSLIGNEQFF.

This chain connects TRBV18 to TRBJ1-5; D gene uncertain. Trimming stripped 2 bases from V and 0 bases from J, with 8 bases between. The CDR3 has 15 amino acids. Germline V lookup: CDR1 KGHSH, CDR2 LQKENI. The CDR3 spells CASSPDGNSNQPQHF. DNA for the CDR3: TGTGCCAGCTCACCAGATGGAAATAGCAATCAGCCCCAGCATTTT.

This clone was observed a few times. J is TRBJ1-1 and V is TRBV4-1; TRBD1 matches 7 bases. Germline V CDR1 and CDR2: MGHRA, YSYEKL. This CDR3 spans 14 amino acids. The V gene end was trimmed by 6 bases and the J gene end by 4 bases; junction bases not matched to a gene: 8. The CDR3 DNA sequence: TGCGCCAGCAGTCCAGGGGGGGAGGGCACTGAAGCTTTCTTT. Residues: CASSPGGEGTEAFF.

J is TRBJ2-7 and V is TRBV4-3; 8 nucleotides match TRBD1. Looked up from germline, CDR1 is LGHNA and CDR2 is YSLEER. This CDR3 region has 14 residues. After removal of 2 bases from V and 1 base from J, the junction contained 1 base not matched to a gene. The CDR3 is CASSQTGGSYEQYF. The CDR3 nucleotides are TGCGCCAGCAGCCAAACAGGGGGTTCCTACGAGCAGTACTTC.

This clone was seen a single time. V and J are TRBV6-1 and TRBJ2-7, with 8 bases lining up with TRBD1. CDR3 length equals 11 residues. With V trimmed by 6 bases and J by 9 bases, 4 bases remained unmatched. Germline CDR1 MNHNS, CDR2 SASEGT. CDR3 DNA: TGTGCCAGCAGCGGACAGGGCGGGCAGTACGTC. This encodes CASSGQGGQYV.

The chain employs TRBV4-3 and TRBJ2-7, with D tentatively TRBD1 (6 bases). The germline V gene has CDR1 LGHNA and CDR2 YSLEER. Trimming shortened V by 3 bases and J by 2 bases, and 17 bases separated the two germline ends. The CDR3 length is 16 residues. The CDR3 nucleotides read TGCGCCAGCAGCCACGCCCCCGGGACATTTCCCTACGAGCAGTACTTC. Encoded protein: CASSHAPGTFPYEQYF.